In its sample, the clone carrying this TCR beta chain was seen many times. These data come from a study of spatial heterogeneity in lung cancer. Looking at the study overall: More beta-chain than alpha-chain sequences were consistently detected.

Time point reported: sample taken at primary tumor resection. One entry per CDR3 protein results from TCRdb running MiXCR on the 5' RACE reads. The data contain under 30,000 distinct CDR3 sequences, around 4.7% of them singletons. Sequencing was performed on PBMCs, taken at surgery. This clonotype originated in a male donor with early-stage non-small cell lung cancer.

CDR3 amino acids: CSAQSDRAEQYF. The DNA for the CDR3 is TGCAGTGCTCAATCTGACAGGGCCGAGCAGTACTTC. This chain uses TRBV20-1 with TRBJ2-7; TRBD1 matches 7 bases. This CDR3 contains 12 residues. J gave up 6 bases and V 5 bases, and 7 bases lay outside the gene matches. Germline values: CDR1 DFQATT, CDR2 SNEGSKA (reference sequence).